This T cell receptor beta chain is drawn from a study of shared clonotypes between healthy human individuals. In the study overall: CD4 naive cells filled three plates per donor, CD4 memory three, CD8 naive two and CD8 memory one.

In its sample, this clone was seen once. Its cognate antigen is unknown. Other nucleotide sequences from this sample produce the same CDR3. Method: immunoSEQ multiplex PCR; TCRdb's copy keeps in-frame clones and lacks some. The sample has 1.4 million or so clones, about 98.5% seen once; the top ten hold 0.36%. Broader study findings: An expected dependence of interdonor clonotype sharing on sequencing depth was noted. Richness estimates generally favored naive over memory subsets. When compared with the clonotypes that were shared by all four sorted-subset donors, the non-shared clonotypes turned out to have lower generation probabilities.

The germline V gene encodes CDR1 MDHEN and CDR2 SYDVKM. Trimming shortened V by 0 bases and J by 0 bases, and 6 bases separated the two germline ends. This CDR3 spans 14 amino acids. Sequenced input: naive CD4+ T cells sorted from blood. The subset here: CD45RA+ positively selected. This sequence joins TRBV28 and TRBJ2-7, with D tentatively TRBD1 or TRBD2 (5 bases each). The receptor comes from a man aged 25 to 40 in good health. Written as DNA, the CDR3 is TGTGCCAGCAGTTTATGGAGGGGCTCCTACGAGCAGTACTTC. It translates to CASSLWRGSYEQYF.